The 13 T cell receptor beta chains listed next were all sequenced from one sample in a study of blood T cell repertoires in COVID-19. Profiled with immunoSEQ multiplex PCR; TCRdb holds only in-frame clones, not every one. The table includes 150,000 to 200,000 clones, 85% to 95% detected once. Sequencing used peripheral blood. Receptor source: a woman in her forties or fifties with acute or convalescent COVID-19.

V gene TRBV6-5 combines with J gene TRBJ2-1; no firm D call. Trimming took 2 bases from V and 0 from J, leaving 8 bases between them. CDR1 is MNHEY and CDR2 is SVGAGI in the germline V gene. There are 15 residues in the CDR3. The CDR3 loop is CASSYSSNSYNEQFF. DNA for the CDR3: TGTGCCAGCAGTTACAGTAGCAACTCCTACAATGAGCAGTTCTTC.

The chain has TRBV18 and TRBJ1-2, with unresolved D. The CDR3 has 14 amino acids. Germline loops: CDR1 KGHSH, CDR2 LQKENI. V lost 2 bases to trimming and J lost 4 bases, with 11 bases between them. The CDR3 sequence is CASSPGGKLYGYTF. The DNA of the CDR3 is TGTGCCAGCTCACCAGGAGGGAAACTCTATGGCTACACCTTC.

This clone has only one observation. This sequence joins TRBV19 and TRBJ2-5; 8 bases are shared with TRBD2. Germline V gene data show CDR1 as LNHDA and CDR2 as SQIVND (reference sequence). The length of the CDR3 is 15 residues. Trimming took 3 bases from V and 5 from J; bases not matched to a gene: 8. CDR3 protein: CASSIASGFLETQYF. In nucleotides, the CDR3 is TGTGCCAGTAGTATTGCTAGCGGGTTCTTGGAGACCCAGTACTTC.

The chain joins TRBV2 to TRBJ2-2; TRBD1 agrees at 7 bases. V gave up 3 bases and J gave up 1 base; unmatched junction bases: 5. The CDR3 length is 16 residues. The germline CDR1 and CDR2 sequences are SNHLY and FYNNEI. In nucleotides, the CDR3 is TGTGCCAGCAGTGACCGTCGGACAGGGAACACCGGGGAGCTGTTTTTT. As protein: CASSDRRTGNTGELFF.

The chain couples TRBV2 to TRBJ2-2, with D tentatively TRBD1 (5 bases). The CDR3 is 15 residues long. Trimming took off 1 base at V and 3 bases at J, with 9 bases between the two ends. The germline gives CDR1 SNHLY, CDR2 FYNNEI. CDR3 amino acids: CASSEVRADTGELFF. The CDR3 coding sequence is TGTGCCAGCAGTGAAGTCAGGGCCGACACCGGGGAGCTGTTTTTT.

This CDR3 is CASSDQGKNGYTF. The CDR3 DNA is TGTGCCAGCAGTGATCAGGGGAAAAATGGCTACACCTTC. The V call is TRBV25-1, the J call TRBJ1-2, with a tentative D call TRBD1 (6 bases). The germline CDR1 and CDR2 sequences are MGHDK and SYGVNS. V shed 3 bases and J shed 6 bases, with 11 bases lying between them. CDR3 length: 13 amino acids.

This chain joins TRBV30 and TRBJ2-7; 7 bases map to TRBD2. V shed 7 bases, J shed 0 bases, and the junction held 9 bases outside the gene matches. Germline loops: CDR1 GTSNPN, CDR2 SVGIG (reference sequence). The CDR3 is made up of 14 amino acids. CDR3 sequence reads: CASIAGGSSYEQYF. In DNA form, the CDR3 reads TGTGCCTCAATAGCCGGGGGGAGCTCCTACGAGCAGTACTTC.

The rearrangement links TRBV2 to TRBJ2-5, with a possible D match to TRBD2 (7 bases). The V and J ends lost 7 bases and 6 bases respectively, with 12 bases between them. The CDR3 sequence is 12 residues long. Germline CDR1 SNHLY, CDR2 FYNNEI. The CDR3, as DNA: TGTGCCAGCATGGGGGGGCCGAAGACCCAGTACTTC. Translated, it gives CASMGGPKTQYF.

This clone appeared a single time. This chain uses TRBV5-1 with TRBJ1-1; TRBD1 is a possible D gene (5 bases). The CDR3 sequence is 11 residues long. Germline loops: CDR1 SGHRS, CDR2 YFSETQ. The ends were cut back, 1 base at V and 8 bases at J, with 6 bases in the middle. The DNA for the CDR3 is TGCGCCAGCAGCTTGAGGGGAGAAGCTTTCTTT. Protein sequence: CASSLRGEAFF.

This clone was recorded only once. The chain links TRBV11-2 to TRBJ2-1; TRBD1 aligns across 11 bases. The CDR3 runs 20 residues. After removal of 0 bases from V and 4 bases from J, the junction contained 14 bases not matched to a gene. Germline values: CDR1 SGHAT, CDR2 FQNNGV. For the CDR3, the DNA is TGTGCCAGCAGCTTAGATCCTCGTGTAATGGGACAGGGGGGTTACAATGAGCAGTTCTTC. Its translation is CASSLDPRVMGQGGYNEQFF.

The chain carries TRBV6-6 and TRBJ1-6, with TRBD1 identical over 10 bases. J lost 7 bases, V lost 7 bases, and 10 bases had no gene match. CDR3 length: 16 residues. The germline gives CDR1 MNHNY, CDR2 SVGAGI (reference sequence). As DNA, the CDR3 is TGTGCCAGCACGCCGACAGGGGGCGTAGGGAATTCACCCCTCCACTTT. The encoded protein is CASTPTGGVGNSPLHF.

In nucleotides, the CDR3 is TGTGCCACCCGGGACAGGGGGCCAAGTGGCTACACCTTC. As protein: CATRDRGPSGYTF. The chain employs TRBV30 and TRBJ1-2, with TRBD1 matching 12 bases. From germline, CDR1 is GTSNPN and CDR2 SVGIG (reference sequence). V lost 8 bases, J lost 7 bases, and 8 bases stayed unmatched. This CDR3 has 13 amino acids.

V gene TRBV3-1 (or the pseudogene TRBV3-2) combines with J gene TRBJ1-1; tentative D call: TRBD1 (5 bases). This CDR3 is built from 17 residues. Germline CDR1 is LGHDT and CDR2 is YNNKEL (reference sequence). Trimming shortened V by 0 bases and J by 5 bases, and 19 bases separated the two germline ends. The CDR3 nucleotides read TGTGCCAGCAGCCAAGATGGGGAGGTCCGGTGGGGGACTGAAGCTTTCTTT. Amino acid sequence: CASSQDGEVRWGTEAFF.